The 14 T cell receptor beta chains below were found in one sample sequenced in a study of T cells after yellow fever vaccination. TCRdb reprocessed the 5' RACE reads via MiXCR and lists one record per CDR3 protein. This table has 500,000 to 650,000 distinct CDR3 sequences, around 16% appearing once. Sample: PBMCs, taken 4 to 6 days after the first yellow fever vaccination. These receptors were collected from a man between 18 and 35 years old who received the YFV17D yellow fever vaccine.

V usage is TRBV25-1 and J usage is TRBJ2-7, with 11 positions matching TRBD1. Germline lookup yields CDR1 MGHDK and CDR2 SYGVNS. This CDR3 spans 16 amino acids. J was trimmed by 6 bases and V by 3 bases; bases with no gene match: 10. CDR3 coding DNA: TGTGCCAGCAGTGAGTGGACAGGGGGCGCGATGGGCGAGCAGTACTTC. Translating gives CASSEWTGGAMGEQYF.

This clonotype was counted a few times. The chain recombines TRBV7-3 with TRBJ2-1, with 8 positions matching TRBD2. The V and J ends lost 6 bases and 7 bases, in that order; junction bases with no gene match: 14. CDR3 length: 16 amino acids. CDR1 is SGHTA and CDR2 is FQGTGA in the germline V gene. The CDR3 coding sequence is TGTGCCAGCAGTGTTTCGGGACTAGTTCACCCTAATGAGCAGTTCTTC. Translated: CASSVSGLVHPNEQFF.

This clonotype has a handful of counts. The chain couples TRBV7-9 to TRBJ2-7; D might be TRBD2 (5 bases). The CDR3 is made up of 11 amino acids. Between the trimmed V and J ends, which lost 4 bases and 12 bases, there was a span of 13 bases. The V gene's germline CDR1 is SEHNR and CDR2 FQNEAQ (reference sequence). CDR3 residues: CASSSDSSLYV. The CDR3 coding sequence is TGTGCCAGCAGCTCGGACTCGTCTCTGTACGTC.

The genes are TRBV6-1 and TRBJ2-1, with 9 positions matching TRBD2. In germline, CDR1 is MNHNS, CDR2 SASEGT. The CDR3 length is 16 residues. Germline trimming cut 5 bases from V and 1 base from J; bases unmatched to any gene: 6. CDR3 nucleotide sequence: TGTGCCAGCAGTCCGTCTAGCGGGGTTTCCTACAATGAGCAGTTCTTC. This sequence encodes CASSPSSGVSYNEQFF.

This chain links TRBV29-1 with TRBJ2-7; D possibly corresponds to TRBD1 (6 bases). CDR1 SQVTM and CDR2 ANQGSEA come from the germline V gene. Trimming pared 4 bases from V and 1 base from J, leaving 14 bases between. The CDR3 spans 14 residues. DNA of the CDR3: TGCAGCGTTGGGGGCATACAGGGATCCTACGAGCAGTACTTC. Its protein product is CSVGGIQGSYEQYF.

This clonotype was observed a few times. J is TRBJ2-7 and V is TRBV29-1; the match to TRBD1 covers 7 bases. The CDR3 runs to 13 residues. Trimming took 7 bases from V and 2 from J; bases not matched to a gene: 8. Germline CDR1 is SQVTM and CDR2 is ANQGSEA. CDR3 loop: CSARQGPTYEQYF. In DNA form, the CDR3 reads TGCAGCGCCCGACAGGGCCCGACCTACGAGCAGTACTTC.

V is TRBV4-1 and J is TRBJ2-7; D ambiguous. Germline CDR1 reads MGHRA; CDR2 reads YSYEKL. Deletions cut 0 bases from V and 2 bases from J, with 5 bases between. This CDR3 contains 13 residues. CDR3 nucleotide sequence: TGCGCCAGCAGCCAAGATTTGACCTACGAGCAGTACGTC. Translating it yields CASSQDLTYEQYV.

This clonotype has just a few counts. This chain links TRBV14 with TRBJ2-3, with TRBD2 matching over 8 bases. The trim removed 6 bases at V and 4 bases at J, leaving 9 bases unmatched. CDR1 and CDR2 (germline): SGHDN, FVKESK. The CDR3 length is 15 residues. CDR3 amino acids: CASRHSGALPDTQYF. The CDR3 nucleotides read TGTGCCAGCAGGCATAGCGGGGCCCTCCCAGATACGCAGTATTTT.

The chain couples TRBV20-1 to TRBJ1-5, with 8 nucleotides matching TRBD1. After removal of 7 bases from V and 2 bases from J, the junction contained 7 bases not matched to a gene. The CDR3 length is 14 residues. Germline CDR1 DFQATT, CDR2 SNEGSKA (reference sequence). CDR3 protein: CSVSPGQGNQPQHF. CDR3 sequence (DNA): TGCAGTGTGTCCCCGGGACAGGGCAATCAGCCCCAGCATTTT.

For the CDR3, the DNA is TGTGCCAGTAGTATGGGTATGGTTGGCAATCAGCCCCAGCATTTT. Protein sequence: CASSMGMVGNQPQHF. The chain uses TRBV19 and TRBJ1-5; D unclear. The V end was cut by 3 bases, the J end by 2 bases, with 11 bases between. The CDR3 spans 15 residues. Germline CDR1 is LNHDA and CDR2 is SQIVND (reference sequence). Using reference TRBV19 and TRBJ1-5 for the parts outside the CDR3, the full variable domain is DGGITQSPKYLFRKEGQNVTLSCEQNLNHDAMYWYRQDPGQGLRLIYYSQIVNDFQKGDIAEGYSVSREKKESFPLTVTSAQKNPTAFYLCASSMGMVGNQPQHFGDGTRLSIL.

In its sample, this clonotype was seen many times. The CDR3 coding sequence is TGCAGTGCTGAGGGACTAGAAAAATACAATGAGCAGTTCTTC. Amino acids: CSAEGLEKYNEQFF. The V gene is TRBV20-1, the J gene TRBJ2-1, with TRBD2 matching 8 bases. With V trimmed by 5 bases and J by 4 bases, 7 bases remained unmatched. The CDR3 is 14 residues long. CDR1 and CDR2 from the germline V gene are DFQATT and SNEGSKA (reference sequence).

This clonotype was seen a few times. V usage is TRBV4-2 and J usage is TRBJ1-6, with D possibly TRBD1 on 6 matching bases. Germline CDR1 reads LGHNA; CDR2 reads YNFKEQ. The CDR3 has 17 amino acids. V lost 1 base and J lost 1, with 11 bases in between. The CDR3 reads CASSQAPGESYNSPLHF. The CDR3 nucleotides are TGTGCCAGCAGCCAAGCCCCAGGGGAGTCCTATAATTCACCCCTCCACTTT.

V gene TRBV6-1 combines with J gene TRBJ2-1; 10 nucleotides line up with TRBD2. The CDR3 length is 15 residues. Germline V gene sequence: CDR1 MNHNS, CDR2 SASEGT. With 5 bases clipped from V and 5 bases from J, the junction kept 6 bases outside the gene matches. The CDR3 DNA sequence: TGTGCCAGCAGTACAACTAGCGGGATTAACAATGAGCAGTTCTTC. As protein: CASSTTSGINNEQFF.

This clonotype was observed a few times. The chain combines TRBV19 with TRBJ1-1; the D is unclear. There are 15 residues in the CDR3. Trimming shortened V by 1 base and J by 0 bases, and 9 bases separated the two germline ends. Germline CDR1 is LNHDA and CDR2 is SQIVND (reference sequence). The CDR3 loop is CASSIGLTMNTEAFF. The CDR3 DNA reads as TGTGCCAGTAGTATAGGGCTCACCATGAACACTGAAGCTTTCTTT.